This T cell receptor (beta chain) emerged from a study of T-cell memory formation after mild COVID-19. TCRdb re-called the 5' RACE reads with MiXCR, one entry per CDR3 protein. Of around 150,000 distinct CDR3 sequences in the sample, under 14% were seen once. CDR3 size: 14 residues. Trimming removed 4 bases from V and 0 bases from J, with 7 bases in between. Germline V gene data show CDR1 as SGDLS and CDR2 as YYNGEE. This clonotype turned up a few times. Its antigen is not known. Notes on the study in general: CD4+ contracting clones lay mainly in CM and EM, CD8+ ones in EMRA.

The source is a man aged 18-30 years who had mild COVID-19 (a few samples of this study predate the infection). Cell type and time point are not known. The specimen sequenced was PBMCs or a T cell subset sorted from them (not recorded which). The chain is built from TRBV9 and TRBJ2-2; D might be TRBD1 (5 bases). The CDR3 coding sequence is TGTGCCAGCAGCAAGGGGACGAACACCGGGGAGCTGTTTTTT. Residues: CASSKGTNTGELFF.